This T cell receptor (beta chain) is from a study of T cell repertoires and HLA-DP antigens. Study results and caveats: No separate analysis of naive versus memory CD4+ cells was done. Clones undetected before culture averaged 36.3% against one allele and around 50% against the other.

HeLa cells expressing allogeneic DPB1 restimulated the roughly 15-day-expanded CD4+ cells for 20 to 30 h. HeLa stimulator cells carried retrovirally transduced HLA-DPA1/DPB1, HLA-DM, invariant chain and CD80. Untouched CD4+ T cells were isolated by negative selection, averaging about 98% purity. The primer mix covered 54 TRBV segments and 13 TRBJ segments. The repertoire was sequenced with immunoSEQ multiplex PCR; TCRdb's copy has only in-frame clones and lacks some. The table shows about 2,300 clones, with around 71% occurring only once. The V gene lost 0 bases and the J gene lost 0 bases, with 14 bases spanning the gap. Per the germline V gene, CDR1 is SGHRS and CDR2 is YFSETQ. The CDR3 totals 17 residues.

The sample taken for sequencing was CD137- CD4+ T cells from cultured PBMCs. This TCR was recovered from a man in his 60s in good health and CMV-seronegative. The chain has TRBV5-1 and TRBJ2-3; D may match TRBD1 or TRBD2 (6 bases each). The CDR3 sequence: CASSLVVWGASTDTQYF. CDR3 nucleotide sequence: TGCGCCAGCAGCTTGGTAGTATGGGGGGCGAGCACAGATACGCAGTATTTT.